This TCR beta chain was sequenced for a study of identical twins. Comments on this clonotype: The target antigen is unknown.

All donors were healthy Caucasians. Study-level findings and limits: Alpha sequences out of frame and shared by twins had excess low generation probability.

In TCRdb, the 5' RACE reads were re-called with MiXCR into one record per CDR3 protein. The top ten hold about 0.91% of the sample, which has roughly 540,000 distinct CDR3 sequences, about 20% seen once. This CDR3 comprises 12 residues. With 7 bases clipped from V and 7 bases from J, the junction kept 6 bases outside the gene matches. Germline V lookup: CDR1 MRHNA, CDR2 SNTAGT. These records were also assigned to another study, of T cells expressing NK-cell markers. That study reports: Top CD8+ clonotypes included the dominant CD3+CD56+NKG2C+ clonotypes in roughly 6 donors. The study left the HCMV specificity of expanded NKG2C+ T cell clones unresolved.

The sequenced material came from CD4+ T cells sorted from blood. This sequence joins TRBV6-4 and TRBJ1-1, with 7 positions matching TRBD1. This receptor was obtained from a woman aged 18 to 35 in good health. CDR3 protein: CASIDRASEAFF. DNA of the CDR3: TGTGCCAGCATCGACAGGGCGAGTGAAGCTTTCTTT.